The subject of this entry is one T cell receptor beta chain. The source of the sample is a study of blood T cells in healthy people across ages. A sample-barcoded 5' primer and a J-beta primer mix were used in a second PCR of roughly 7 to 11 cycles. CDR3-containing paired-end reads numbering at least 3 million came from each sample. TCRdb reprocessed the 5' RACE reads with MiXCR, giving one entry per CDR3 protein. Of roughly 560,000 distinct CDR3 sequences listed, 20% to 30% were seen once; the top ten hold roughly 9.4%. Every sample yielded at least 6.5 million isolated PBMCs. V lost 6 bases and J lost 0; bases outside the gene matches: 10. Germline V lookup: CDR1 DFQATT, CDR2 SNEGSKA (reference sequence). The CDR3 runs 16 residues. The sample was also linked to a second study, of T cells of mothers and their children. In that study: Related mother-child pairs showed slightly, non-significantly higher overlap than unrelated pairs.

The rearrangement links TRBV20-1 to TRBJ2-3, with 9 bases identical to TRBD2. The clonotype comes from a boy younger than 18 in good health. The sequenced material came from blood. CDR3 coding DNA: TGCAGTGCCCACTCGGCGGGGGGGTCTAGCACAGATACGCAGTATTTT. Protein sequence: CSAHSAGGSSTDTQYF.